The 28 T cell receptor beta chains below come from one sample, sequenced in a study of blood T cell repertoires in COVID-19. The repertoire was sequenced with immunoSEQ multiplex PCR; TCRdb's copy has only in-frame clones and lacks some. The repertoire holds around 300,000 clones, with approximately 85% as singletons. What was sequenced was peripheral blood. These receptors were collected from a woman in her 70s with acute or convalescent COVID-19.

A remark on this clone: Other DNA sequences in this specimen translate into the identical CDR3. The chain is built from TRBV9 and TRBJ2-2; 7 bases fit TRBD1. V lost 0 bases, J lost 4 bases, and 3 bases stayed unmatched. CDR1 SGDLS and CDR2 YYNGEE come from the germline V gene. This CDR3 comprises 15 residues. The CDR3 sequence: CASSVVGQSTGELFF. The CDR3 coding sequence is TGTGCCAGCAGCGTAGTGGGACAGAGCACCGGGGAGCTGTTTTTT. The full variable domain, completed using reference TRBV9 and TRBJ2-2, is DSGVTQTPKHLITATGQRVTLRCSPRSGDLSVYWYQQSLDQGLQFLIQYYNGEERAKGNILERFSAQQFPDLHSELNLSSLELGDSALYFCASSVVGQSTGELFFGEGSRLTVL.

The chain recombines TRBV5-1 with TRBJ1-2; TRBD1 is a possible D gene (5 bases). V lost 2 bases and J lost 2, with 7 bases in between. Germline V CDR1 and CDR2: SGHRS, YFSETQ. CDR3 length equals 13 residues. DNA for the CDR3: TGCGCCAGCAGCTTCGGGGGGAACTATGGCTACACCTTC. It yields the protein CASSFGGNYGYTF.

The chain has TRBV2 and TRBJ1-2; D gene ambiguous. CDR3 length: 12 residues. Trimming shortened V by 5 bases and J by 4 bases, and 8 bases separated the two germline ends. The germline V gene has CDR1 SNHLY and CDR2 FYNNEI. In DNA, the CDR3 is TGTGCCAGCAGTCAGGAATCCTATGGCTACACCTTC. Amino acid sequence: CASSQESYGYTF.

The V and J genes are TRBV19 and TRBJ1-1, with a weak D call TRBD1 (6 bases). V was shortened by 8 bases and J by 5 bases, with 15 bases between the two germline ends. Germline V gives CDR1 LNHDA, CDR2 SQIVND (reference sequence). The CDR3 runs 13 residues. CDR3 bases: TGTGCCAGTGGACAGAAAGGGGATACTGAAGCTTTCTTT. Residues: CASGQKGDTEAFF.

The CDR3 DNA reads as TGTGCCAGCAGCTTAACCGGGACTACCTATGGCTACACCTTC. Its protein product is CASSLTGTTYGYTF. The chain has TRBV5-6 and TRBJ1-2; D is perhaps TRBD1 (5 bases). The V end lost 2 bases, the J end lost 4 bases, and 12 bases lay between the germline ends. Looked up from germline, CDR1 is SGHDT and CDR2 is YYEEEE. CDR3 length equals 14 residues.

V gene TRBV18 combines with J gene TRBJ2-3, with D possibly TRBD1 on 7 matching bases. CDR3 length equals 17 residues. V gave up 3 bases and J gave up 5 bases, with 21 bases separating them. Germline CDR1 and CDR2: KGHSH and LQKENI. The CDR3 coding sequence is TGTGCCAGCTCACCCAGGGGGGCGGCGATCCCCGGAGATACGCAGTATTTT. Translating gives CASSPRGAAIPGDTQYF.

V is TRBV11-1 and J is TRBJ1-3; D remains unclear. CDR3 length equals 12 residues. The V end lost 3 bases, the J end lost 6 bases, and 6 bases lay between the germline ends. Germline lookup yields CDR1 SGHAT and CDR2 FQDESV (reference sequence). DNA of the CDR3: TGTGCCAGCAGCTTGGAGGAAAACACCATATATTTT. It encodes CASSLEENTIYF. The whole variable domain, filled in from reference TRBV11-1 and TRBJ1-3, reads EAEVAQSPRYKITEKSQAVAFWCDPISGHATLYWYRQILGQGPELLVQFQDESVVDDSQLPKDRFSAERLKGVDSTLKIQPAELGDSAMYLCASSLEENTIYFGEGSWLTVV.

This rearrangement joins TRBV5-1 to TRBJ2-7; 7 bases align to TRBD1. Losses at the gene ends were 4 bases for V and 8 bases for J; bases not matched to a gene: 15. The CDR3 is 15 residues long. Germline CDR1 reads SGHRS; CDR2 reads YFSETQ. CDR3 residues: CASSDIRGGAKKQYF. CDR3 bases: TGCGCCAGCAGCGATATAAGAGGGGGCGCAAAAAAGCAGTACTTC.

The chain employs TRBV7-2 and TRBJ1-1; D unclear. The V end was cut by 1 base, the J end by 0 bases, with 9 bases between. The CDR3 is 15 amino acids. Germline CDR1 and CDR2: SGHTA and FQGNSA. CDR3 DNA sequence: TGTGCCAGCAGCTTAGGGTCAGGTCTGAACACTGAAGCTTTCTTT. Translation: CASSLGSGLNTEAFF.

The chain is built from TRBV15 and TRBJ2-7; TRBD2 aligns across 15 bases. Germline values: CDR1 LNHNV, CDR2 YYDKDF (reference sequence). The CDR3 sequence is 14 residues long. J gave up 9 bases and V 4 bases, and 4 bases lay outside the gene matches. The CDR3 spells CATSTGLAGGPQYF. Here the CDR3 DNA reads TGTGCCACCAGCACGGGACTAGCGGGGGGACCGCAGTACTTC.

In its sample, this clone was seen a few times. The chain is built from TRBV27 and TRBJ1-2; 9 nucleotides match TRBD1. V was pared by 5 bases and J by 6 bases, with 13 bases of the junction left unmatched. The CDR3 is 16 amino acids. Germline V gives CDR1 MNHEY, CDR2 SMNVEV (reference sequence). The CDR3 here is CASSPRRGTGKDGYTF. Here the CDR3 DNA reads TGTGCCAGCAGTCCCAGGCGGGGGACAGGGAAGGATGGCTACACCTTC.

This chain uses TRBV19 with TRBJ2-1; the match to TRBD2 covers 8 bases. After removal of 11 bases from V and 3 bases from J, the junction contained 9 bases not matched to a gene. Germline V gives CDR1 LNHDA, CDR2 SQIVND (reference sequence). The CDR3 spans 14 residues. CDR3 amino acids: CASKPRGGYNEQFF. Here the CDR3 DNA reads TGTGCCTCCAAGCCTCGGGGGGGCTACAATGAGCAGTTCTTC.

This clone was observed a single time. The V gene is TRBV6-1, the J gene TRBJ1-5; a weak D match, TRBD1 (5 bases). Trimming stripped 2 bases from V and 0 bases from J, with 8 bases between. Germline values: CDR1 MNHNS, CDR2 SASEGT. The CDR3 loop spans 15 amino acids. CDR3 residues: CASSERGYSNQPQHF. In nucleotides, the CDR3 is TGTGCCAGCAGTGAACGGGGGTATAGCAATCAGCCCCAGCATTTT.

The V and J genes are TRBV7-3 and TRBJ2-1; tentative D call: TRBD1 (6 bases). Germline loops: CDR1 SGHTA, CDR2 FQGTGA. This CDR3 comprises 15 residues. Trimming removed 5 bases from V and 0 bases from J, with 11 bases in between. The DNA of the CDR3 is TGTGCCAGCAGCCCTGACAGGAGCTCCTACAATGAGCAGTTCTTC. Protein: CASSPDRSSYNEQFF.

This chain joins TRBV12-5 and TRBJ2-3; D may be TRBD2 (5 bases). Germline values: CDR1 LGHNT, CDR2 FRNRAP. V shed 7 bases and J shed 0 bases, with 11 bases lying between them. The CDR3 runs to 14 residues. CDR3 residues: CASAPAVSTDTQYF. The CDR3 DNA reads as TGTGCTAGTGCCCCAGCGGTTAGCACAGATACGCAGTATTTT.

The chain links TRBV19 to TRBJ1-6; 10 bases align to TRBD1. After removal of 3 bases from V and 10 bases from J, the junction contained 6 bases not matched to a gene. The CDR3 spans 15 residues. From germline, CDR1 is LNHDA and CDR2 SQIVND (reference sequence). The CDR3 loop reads CASSMTGGVRSPLHF. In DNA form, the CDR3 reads TGTGCCAGTAGTATGACAGGGGGCGTGCGATCACCCCTCCACTTT.

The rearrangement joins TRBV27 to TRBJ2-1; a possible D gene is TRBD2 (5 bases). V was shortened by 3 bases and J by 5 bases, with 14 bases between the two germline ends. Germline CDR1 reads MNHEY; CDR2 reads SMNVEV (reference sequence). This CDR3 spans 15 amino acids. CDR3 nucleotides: TGTGCCAGCAGTTTGACCGGGATGGTTAACAATGAGCAGTTCTTC. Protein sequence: CASSLTGMVNNEQFF.

The CDR3 reads CASSKPTGSGNTIYF. CDR3 nucleotides: TGTGCCAGCAGTAAGCCTACAGGGTCTGGAAACACCATATATTTT. The chain recombines TRBV6-5 with TRBJ1-3, with a possible D match to TRBD1 (6 bases). Trimming left V 5 bases short and J 1 base short, with 12 bases between. CDR1 and CDR2 from the germline V gene are MNHEY and SVGAGI. CDR3 size: 15 residues.

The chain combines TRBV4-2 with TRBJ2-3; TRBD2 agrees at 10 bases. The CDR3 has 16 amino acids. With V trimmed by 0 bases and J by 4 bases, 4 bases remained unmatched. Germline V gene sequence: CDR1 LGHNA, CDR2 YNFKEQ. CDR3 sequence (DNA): TGTGCCAGCAGCCAAGAATGGCTAGCGGGGGCAGATACGCAGTATTTT. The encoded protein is CASSQEWLAGADTQYF.

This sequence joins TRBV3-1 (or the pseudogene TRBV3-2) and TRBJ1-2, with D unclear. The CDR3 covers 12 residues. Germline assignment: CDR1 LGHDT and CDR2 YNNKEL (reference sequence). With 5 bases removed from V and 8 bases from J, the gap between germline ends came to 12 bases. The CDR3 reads CASSAGIWGYTF. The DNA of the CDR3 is TGTGCCAGCAGCGCGGGGATCTGGGGCTACACCTTC.

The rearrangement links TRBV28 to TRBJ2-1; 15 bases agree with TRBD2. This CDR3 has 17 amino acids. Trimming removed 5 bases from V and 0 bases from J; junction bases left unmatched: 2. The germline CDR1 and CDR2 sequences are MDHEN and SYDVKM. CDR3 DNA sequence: TGTGCCAGCAGTGGACTAGCGGGGGGGCACTCCTACAATGAGCAGTTCTTC. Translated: CASSGLAGGHSYNEQFF.

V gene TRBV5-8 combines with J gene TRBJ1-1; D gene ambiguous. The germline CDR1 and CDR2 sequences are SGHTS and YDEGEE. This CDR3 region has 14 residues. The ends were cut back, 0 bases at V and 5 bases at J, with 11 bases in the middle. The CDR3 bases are TGTGCCAGCAGCTTGGACCACCCGGGGACTGAAGCTTTCTTT. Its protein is CASSLDHPGTEAFF.

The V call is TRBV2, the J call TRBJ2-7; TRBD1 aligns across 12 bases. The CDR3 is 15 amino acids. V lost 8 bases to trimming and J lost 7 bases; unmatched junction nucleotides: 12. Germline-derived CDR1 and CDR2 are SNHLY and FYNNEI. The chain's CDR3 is CASGGQGASGREQYF. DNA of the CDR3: TGTGCCAGCGGGGGACAGGGGGCCAGCGGGAGGGAGCAGTACTTC.

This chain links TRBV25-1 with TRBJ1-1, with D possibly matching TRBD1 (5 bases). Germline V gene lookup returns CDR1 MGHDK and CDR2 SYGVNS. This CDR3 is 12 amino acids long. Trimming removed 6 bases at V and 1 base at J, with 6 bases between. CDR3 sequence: CASRGENTEAFF. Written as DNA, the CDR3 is TGTGCCAGCAGAGGGGAGAACACTGAAGCTTTCTTT. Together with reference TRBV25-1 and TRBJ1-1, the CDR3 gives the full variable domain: EADIYQTPRYLVIGTGKKITLECSQTMGHDKMYWYQQDPGMELHLIHYSYGVNSTEKGDLSSESTVSRIRTEHFPLTLESARPSHTSQYLCASRGENTEAFFGQGTRLTVV.

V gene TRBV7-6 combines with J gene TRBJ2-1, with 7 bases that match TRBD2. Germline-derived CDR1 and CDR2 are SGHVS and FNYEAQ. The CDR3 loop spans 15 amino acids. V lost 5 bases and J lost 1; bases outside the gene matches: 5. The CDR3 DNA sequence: TGTGCCAGCAGCCCGCGGGGGATTTCCTACAATGAGCAGTTCTTC. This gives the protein CASSPRGISYNEQFF.

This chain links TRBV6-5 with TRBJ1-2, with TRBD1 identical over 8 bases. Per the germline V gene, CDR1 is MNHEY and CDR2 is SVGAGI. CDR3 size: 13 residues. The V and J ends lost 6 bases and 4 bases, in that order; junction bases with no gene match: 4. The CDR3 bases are TGTGCCAGCAGCTTGGGACAGGCCTATGGCTACACCTTC. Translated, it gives CASSLGQAYGYTF.

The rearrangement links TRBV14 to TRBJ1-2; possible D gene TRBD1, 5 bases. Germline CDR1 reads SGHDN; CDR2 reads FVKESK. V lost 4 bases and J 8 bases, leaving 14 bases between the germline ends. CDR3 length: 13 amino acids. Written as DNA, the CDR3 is TGTGCCAGCAGCCGATTCGACCGACAGGGCTACACCTTC. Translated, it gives CASSRFDRQGYTF.

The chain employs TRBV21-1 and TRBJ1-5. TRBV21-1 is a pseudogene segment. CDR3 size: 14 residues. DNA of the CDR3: TGTGCCAGCAGCCGGGGTTCCGGCAATCAGCCCCAGCATTTT. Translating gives CASSRGSGNQPQHF.